This T cell receptor (beta chain) came from a study of blood T cell repertoires in COVID-19. As for the study in general: Researchers got acute and convalescent COVID-19 samples from the United States, Italy and Spain. PBMCs, B-cell-depleted T cells, or T cells were the source of the cDNA or gDNA that made up the material.

Original handling: Counts of nucleated cells, estimated from reference gene primer amplification, were obtained. Generated by immunoSEQ multiplex PCR, the TCRdb table keeps only in-frame clones and is missing some. The D gene and trimming were derived from the DNA, and the V and J assignments and clone size from that table. The sample includes about 400,000 clones, around 89% of them seen just once. This CDR3 has 16 amino acids. V shed 5 bases and J 7 bases; nucleotides not matched to a gene: 12. CDR1 and CDR2 from the germline V gene are SGHAT and FQNNGV. This clone was counted many times. Specimen: peripheral blood. This clonotype was sampled from a woman aged 25 to 39 with acute or convalescent COVID-19. The J gene is TRBJ2-1, the V gene TRBV11-2, with 9 bases lining up with TRBD2. CDR3 DNA: TGTGCCAGCAGCACTATGGTCCTAGCGGGGAAAAATGAGCAGTTCTTC. Protein product: CASSTMVLAGKNEQFF.